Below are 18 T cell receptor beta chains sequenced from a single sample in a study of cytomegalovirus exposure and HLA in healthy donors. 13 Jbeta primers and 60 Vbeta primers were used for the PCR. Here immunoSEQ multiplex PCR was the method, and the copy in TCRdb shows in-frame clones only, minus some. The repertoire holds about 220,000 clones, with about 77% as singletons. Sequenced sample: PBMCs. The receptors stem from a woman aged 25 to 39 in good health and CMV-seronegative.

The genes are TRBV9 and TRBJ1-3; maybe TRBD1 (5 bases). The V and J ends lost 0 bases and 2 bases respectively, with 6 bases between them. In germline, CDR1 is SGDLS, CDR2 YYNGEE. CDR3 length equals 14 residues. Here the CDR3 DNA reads TGTGCCAGCAGCGTAGCAGGGCCTGGAAACACCATATATTTT. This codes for CASSVAGPGNTIYF.

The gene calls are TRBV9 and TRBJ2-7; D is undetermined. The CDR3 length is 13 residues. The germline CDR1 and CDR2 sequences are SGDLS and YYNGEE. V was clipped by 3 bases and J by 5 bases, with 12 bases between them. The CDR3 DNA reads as TGTGCCAGCAGCGCCCGAATACCGGACGAGCAGTACTTC. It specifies CASSARIPDEQYF.

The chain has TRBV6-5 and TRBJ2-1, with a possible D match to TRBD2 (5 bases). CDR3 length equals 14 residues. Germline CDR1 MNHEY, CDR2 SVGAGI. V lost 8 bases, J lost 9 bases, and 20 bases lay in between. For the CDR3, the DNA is TGTGCCAGCCTCTTGGCTAGCCCACTTATTGAGCAGTTCTTC. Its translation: CASLLASPLIEQFF.

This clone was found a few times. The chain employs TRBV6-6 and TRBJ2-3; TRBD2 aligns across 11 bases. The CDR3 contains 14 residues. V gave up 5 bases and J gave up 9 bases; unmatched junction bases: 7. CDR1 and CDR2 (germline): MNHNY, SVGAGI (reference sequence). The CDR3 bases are TGTGCCAGCAGTCTTCGGGGGACTAGCGGAACGCAGTATTTT. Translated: CASSLRGTSGTQYF.

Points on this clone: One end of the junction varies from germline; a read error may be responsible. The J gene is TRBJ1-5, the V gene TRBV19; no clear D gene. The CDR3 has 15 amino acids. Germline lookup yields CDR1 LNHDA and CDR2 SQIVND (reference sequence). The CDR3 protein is CASSQAQFSSQPQHF. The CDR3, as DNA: TGTGCCAGTAGTCAAGCCCAGTTTAGCAGTCAGCCCCAGCATTTT.

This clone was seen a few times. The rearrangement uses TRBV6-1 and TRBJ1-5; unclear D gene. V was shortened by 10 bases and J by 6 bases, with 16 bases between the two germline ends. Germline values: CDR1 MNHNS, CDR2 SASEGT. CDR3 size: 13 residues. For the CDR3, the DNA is TGTGCCACCTTCTCCCCGGGGAGTCAGCCCCAGCATTTT. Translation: CATFSPGSQPQHF.

This chain's CDR3 is CASSFTGFPETQYF. CDR3 nucleotide sequence: TGTGCCAGCAGCTTCACAGGGTTTCCAGAGACCCAGTACTTC. The V gene is TRBV7-3, the J gene TRBJ2-5, with D tentatively TRBD1 (6 bases). The CDR3 runs 14 residues. The ends were cut back, 3 bases at V and 4 bases at J, with 12 bases in the middle. CDR1 and CDR2 from the germline V gene are SGHTA and FQGTGA.

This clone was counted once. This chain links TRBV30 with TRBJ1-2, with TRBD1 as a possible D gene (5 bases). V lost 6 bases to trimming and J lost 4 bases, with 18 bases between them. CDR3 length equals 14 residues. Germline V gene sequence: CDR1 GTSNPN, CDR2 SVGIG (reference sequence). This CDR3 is CACPPGPGGYGYTF. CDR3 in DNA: TGTGCCTGTCCTCCCGGGCCGGGGGGCTATGGCTACACCTTC.

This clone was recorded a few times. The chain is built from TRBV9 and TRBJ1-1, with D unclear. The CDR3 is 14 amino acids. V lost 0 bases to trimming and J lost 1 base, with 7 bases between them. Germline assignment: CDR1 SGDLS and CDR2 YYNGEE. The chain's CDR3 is CASSVVAENTEAFF. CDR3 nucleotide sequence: TGTGCCAGCAGCGTAGTGGCAGAGAACACTGAAGCTTTCTTT.

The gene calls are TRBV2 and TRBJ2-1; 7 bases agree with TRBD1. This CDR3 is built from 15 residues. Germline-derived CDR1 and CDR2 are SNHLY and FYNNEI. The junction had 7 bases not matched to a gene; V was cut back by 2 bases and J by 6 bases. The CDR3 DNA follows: TGTGCCAGCAGTGAACGACAGGGAATCAGCAATGAGCAGTTCTTC. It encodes CASSERQGISNEQFF.

CDR3 in amino acids: CASSGRGNSPLHF. In DNA, the CDR3 is TGTGCCAGCAGTGGCAGGGGGAATTCACCCCTCCACTTT. The chain combines TRBV6-1 with TRBJ1-6; the match to TRBD1 covers 7 bases. The CDR3 is 13 amino acids. The germline gives CDR1 MNHNS, CDR2 SASEGT. Trimming at V came to 4 bases and at J to 7 bases, leaving 1 base not matched to a gene.

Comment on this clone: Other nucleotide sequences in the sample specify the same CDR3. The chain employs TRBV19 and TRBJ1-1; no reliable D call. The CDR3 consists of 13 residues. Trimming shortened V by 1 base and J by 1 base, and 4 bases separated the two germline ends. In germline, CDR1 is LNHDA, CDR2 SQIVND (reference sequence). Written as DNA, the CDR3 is TGTGCCAGTAGTATAGGAGGGAACACTGAAGCTTTCTTT. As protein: CASSIGGNTEAFF.

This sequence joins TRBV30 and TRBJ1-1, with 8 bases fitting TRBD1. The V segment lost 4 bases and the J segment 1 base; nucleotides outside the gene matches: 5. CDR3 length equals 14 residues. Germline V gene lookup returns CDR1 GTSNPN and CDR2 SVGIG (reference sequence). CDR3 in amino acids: CAWTADRANTEAFF. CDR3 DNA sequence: TGTGCCTGGACCGCGGACAGGGCGAACACTGAAGCTTTCTTT.

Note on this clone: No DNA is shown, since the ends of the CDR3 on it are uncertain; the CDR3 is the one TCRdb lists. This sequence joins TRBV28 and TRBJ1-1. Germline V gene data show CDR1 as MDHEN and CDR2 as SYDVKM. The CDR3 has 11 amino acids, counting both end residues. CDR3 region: CASSFASGSFF.

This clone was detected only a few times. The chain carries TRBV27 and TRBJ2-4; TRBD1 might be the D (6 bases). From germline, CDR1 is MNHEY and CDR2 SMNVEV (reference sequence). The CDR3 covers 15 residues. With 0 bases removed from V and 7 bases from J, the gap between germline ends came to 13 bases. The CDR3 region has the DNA TGTGCCAGCAGTTTATCTGTGGGGGCCAGGAACATTCAGTACTTC. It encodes CASSLSVGARNIQYF.

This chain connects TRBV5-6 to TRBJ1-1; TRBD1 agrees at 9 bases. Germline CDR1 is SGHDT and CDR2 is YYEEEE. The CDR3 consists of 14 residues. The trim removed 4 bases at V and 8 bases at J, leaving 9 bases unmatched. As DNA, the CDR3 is TGTGCCAGCAGCCCCCCGACAGGGGGATCCGAAGCTTTCTTT. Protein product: CASSPPTGGSEAFF.

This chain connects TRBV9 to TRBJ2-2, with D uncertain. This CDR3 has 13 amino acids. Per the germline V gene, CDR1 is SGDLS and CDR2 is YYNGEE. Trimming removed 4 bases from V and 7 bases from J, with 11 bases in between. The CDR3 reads CASSPRSIGELFF. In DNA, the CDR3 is TGTGCCAGCAGCCCCCGGTCGATCGGGGAGCTGTTTTTT. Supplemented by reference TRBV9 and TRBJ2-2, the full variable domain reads DSGVTQTPKHLITATGQRVTLRCSPRSGDLSVYWYQQSLDQGLQFLIQYYNGEERAKGNILERFSAQQFPDLHSELNLSSLELGDSALYFCASSPRSIGELFFGEGSRLTVL.

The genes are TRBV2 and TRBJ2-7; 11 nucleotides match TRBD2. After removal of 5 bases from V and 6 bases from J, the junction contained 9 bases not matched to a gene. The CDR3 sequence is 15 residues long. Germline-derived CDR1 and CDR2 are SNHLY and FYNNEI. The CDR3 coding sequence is TGTGCCAGCAGTCACCCTAGCGGGGGGTTGGGCGAGCAGTACTTC. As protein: CASSHPSGGLGEQYF.